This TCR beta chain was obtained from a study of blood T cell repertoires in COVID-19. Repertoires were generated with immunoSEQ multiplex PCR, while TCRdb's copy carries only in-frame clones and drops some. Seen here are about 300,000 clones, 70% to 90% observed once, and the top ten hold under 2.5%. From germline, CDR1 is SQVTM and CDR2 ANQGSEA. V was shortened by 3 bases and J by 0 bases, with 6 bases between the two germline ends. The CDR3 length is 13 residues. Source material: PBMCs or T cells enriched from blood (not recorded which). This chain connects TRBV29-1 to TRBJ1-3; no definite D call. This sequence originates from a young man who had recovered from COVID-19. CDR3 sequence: CSVESNSGNTIYF. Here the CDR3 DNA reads TGCAGCGTTGAGTCCAACTCTGGAAACACCATATATTTT.